This record covers a single TCR beta chain. As yet, its antigen is unknown. The authors used about 3,500 ng of total RNA per TCR library. Generation of cDNA took place in eight separate reactions per sample. TCRdb reprocessed the 5' RACE reads, keeping one entry per CDR3 protein, no DNA. This repertoire includes some 99,000 distinct CDR3 sequences. The entry originates in a study of monozygotic twins with inflammatory bowel disease. General study results and limits: Possibly reflecting limited power, no difference in repertoire similarity was found between concordant and discordant twins.

The germline gives CDR1 LNHDA, CDR2 SQIVND (reference sequence). The CDR3 spans 14 residues. Material: blood. This clonotype originated in a human donor with ulcerative colitis or Crohn's disease, or a healthy co-twin of an affected twin (not recorded which). The chain employs TRBV19 and TRBJ1-5; as DNA is missing, the TRBD1 call by TCRdb cannot be tested. The CDR3 is CASSVRDHNQPQHF.